In its sample, the clone carrying this T cell receptor (beta chain) was seen once. Its antigen is undetermined. Mismatch repair deficiency was confirmed in all patients, by PCR or immunohistochemistry. Three pembrolizumab responders had their TCRs sequenced. The protocol was immunoSEQ multiplex PCR, while the TCRdb copy is restricted to in-frame clones and leaves out a portion. The sample lists tens of thousands of clones; 84% were seen once. This entry belongs to a study of PD-1 blockade in mismatch repair-deficient tumors. General study results and limits: Tumor-resident clones, often undetectable pretreatment in blood, expanded then contracted after pembrolizumab.

The CDR3 is made up of 14 amino acids. CDR1 is ENHRY and CDR2 is SYGVKD in the germline V gene. The ends were cut back, 3 bases at V and 6 bases at J, with 13 bases in the middle. The origin of this receptor is an adult with mismatch repair-deficient cancer. V usage is TRBV10-3 and J usage is TRBJ2-3; D unresolved. The sample was peripheral blood, taken 2 weeks after starting pembrolizumab. The CDR3 reads CAISDPIATDTQYF. The CDR3 DNA follows: TGTGCCATCAGTGACCCCATTGCGACGGATACGCAGTATTTT.